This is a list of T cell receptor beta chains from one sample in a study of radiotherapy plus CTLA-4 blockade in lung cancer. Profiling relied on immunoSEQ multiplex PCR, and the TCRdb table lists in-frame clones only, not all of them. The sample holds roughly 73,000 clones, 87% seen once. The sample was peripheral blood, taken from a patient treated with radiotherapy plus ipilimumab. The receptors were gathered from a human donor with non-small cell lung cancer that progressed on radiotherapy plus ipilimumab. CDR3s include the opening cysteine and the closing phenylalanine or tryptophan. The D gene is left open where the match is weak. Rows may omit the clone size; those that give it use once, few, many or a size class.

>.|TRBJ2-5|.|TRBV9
CASSVDRETQYF
TGTGCCAGCAGCGTAGATCGGGAGACCCAGTACTTC
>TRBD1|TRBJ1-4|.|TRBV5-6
CASSLGGQGSEKLFF
TGTGCCAGCAGCTTGGGGGGACAGGGAAGTGAAAAACTGTTTTTT
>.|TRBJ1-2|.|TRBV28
CASSLYDTGGYTF
TGTGCCAGCAGTTTATATGACACAGGAGGCTACACCTTC
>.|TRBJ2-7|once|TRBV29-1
CSAKGGGSSYEQYF
TGCAGCGCCAAGGGAGGGGGGAGCTCCTACGAGCAGTACTTC
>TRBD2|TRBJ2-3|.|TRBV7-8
CASNPAGAVPTDTQYF
TGTGCCAGCAACCCAGCGGGAGCCGTCCCCACAGATACGCAGTATTTT
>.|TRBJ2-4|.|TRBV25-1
CASSEYGGGGIQYF
TGTGCCAGCAGTGAATACGGAGGGGGTGGCATTCAGTACTTC
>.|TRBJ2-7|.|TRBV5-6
CASSPSRVPYEQYF
TGTGCCAGCAGCCCGTCCAGGGTCCCCTACGAGCAGTACTTC
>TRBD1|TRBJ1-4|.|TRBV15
CATSSDRGLNLFF
TGTGCCACCAGCTCGGACAGGGGTTTAAATCTGTTTTTT
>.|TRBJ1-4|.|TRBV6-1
CASSESPGQGTNEKLFF
TGTGCCAGCAGTGAAAGTCCAGGGCAGGGAACTAATGAAAAACTGTTTTTT
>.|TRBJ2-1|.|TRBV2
CASSEPRSSYNEQFF
TGTGCCAGCAGTGAACCCAGGAGCTCCTACAATGAGCAGTTCTTC
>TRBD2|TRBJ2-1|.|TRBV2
CASTTSGRAMIF
TGTGCCAGCACCACAAGCGGGAGGGCCATGATCTTC
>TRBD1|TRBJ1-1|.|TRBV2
CASRSGQGLNTEAFF
TGTGCCAGCCGTTCGGGACAGGGTTTGAACACTGAAGCTTTCTTT
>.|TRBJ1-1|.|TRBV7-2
CASSKTGNTEAFF
TGTGCCAGCAGCAAGACAGGGAACACTGAAGCTTTCTTT
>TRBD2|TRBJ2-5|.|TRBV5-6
CASSKTTSGRAPAQYF
TGTGCCAGCAGCAAGACGACTAGCGGGAGGGCTCCGGCGCAGTACTTC
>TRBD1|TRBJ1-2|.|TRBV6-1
CASSGALGQGQGGNGYTF
TGTGCCAGCAGTGGCGCCCTGGGACAGGGACAGGGGGGGAATGGCTACACCTTC
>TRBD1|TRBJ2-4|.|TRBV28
CASSLGQTKNIQYF
TGTGCCAGCAGTTTGGGACAGACCAAAAACATTCAGTACTTC
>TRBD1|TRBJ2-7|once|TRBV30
CAGLGRDRGRGEQYF
TGTGCCGGGTTAGGCCGGGACAGGGGGCGTGGAGAGCAGTACTTC
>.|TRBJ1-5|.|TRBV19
CASSIRGVNQPQHF
TGTGCCAGTAGTATTCGCGGAGTCAATCAGCCCCAGCATTTT
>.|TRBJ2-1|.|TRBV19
CASSMKVVRGNEQFF
TGTGCCAGTAGTATGAAAGTAGTCCGGGGGAATGAGCAGTTCTTC
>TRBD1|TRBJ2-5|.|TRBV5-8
CASSLDTGGWETQYF
TGTGCCAGCAGCTTGGATACAGGGGGCTGGGAGACCCAGTACTTC
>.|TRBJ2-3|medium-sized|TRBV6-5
CASIQGSTDTQYF
TGTGCCAGTATTCAGGGGAGCACAGATACGCAGTATTTT